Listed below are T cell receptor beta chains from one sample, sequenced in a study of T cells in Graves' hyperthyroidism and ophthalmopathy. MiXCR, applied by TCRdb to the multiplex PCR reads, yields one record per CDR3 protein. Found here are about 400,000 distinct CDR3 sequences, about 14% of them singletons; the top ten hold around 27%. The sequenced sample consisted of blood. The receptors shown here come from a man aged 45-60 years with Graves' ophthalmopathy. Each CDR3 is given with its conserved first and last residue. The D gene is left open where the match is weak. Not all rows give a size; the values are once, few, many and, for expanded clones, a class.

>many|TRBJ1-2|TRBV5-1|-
TGCGCCAGCAGCTTGGTTGGTTCAGCAAACTATGGCTACACCTTC
CASSLVGSANYGYTF
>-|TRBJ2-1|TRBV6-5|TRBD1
TGTGCCAGCAGTTACTCGACGGGACAGGGGTACAATGAGCAGTTCTTC
CASSYSTGQGYNEQFF
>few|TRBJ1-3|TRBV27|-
TGTGCCAGCAGCCGGAAACAAGGTTATGGAAACACCATATATTTT
CASSRKQGYGNTIYF
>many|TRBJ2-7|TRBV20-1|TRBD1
TGCAGTGCTAGAGGACAGGGCCGGTCCTACGAGCAGTACTTC
CSARGQGRSYEQYF
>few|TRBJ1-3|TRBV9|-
TGTGCCAGCAGCGCGGAAACAGGGAGAAACACCATATATTTT
CASSAETGRNTIYF
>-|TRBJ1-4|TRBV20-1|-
TGCAGTGCTAGGGGGGGAGGTGAAAAACTGTTTTTT
CSARGGGEKLFF
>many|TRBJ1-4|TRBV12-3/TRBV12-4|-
TGTGCCAGCAGAGCGGGGGGTGGCAGGAATGAAAAACTGTTTTTT
CASRAGGGRNEKLFF
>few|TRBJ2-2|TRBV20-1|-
TGCAGTGTCACCAGGAGGAACACCGGGGAGCTGTTTTTT
CSVTRRNTGELFF
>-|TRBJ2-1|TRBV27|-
TGTGCCAGCAGTTTCCGGGTTTACAATGAGCAGTTCTTC
CASSFRVYNEQFF
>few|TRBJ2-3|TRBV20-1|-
TGCAGTGCTGGGAGCACAGATACGCAGTATTTT
CSAGSTDTQYF
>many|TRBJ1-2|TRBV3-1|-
TGTGCCAGCAGCAAAGGACAGAACTATGGCTACACCTTC
CASSKGQNYGYTF
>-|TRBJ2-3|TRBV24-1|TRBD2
TGTGCCACCAGTGATTTGACAGAGAAGAGCGGGAGGAGCACAGATACGCAGTATTTT
CATSDLTEKSGRSTDTQYF
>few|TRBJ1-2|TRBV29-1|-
TGCAGCGTTGACGAGAATGGCTACACCTTC
CSVDENGYTF
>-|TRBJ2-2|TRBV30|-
TGTGCCTGGAAGAACACCGGGGAGCCGTTTTTT
CAWKNTGEPFF
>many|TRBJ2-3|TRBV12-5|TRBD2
TGTGCTAGTGGCCTTCCACCCGGACTAGCGGGGGGCACAGATACGCAGTATTTT
CASGLPPGLAGGTDTQYF
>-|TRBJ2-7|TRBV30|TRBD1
TGTGCCTGGAGGGGACAGGGGCGGTCATCCTCCTACGAGCAGTACTTC
CAWRGQGRSSSYEQYF
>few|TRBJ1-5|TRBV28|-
TGTGCCAGCAGCCAATCGGGGGGGACGCCCCAGCATTTT
CASSQSGGTPQHF
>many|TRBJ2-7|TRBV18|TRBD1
TGTGCCAGCTCATCGACGACAGGGGATTCCTACGAGCAGTACTTC
CASSSTTGDSYEQYF
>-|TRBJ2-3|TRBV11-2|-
TGTGCCAGCAGCTCCAAGACAGGCACCCCCACAGATACGCAGTATTTT
CASSSKTGTPTDTQYF
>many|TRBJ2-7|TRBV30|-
TGTGCCTGGAGTGTTGGCGGCTACGAGCAGTACTTC
CAWSVGGYEQYF
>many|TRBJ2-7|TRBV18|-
TGTGCCAGCTCGAAAGCAGAGCGGAGCTCCTACGAGCAGTACTTC
CASSKAERSSYEQYF
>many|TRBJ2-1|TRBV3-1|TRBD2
TGTGCCAGCAGCCAAGGGGAAGGGGCTAGCGGGAGATGGAATGAGCAGTTCTTC
CASSQGEGASGRWNEQFF
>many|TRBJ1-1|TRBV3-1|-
TGTGCCAGCAGCCAGGGGATGGTGGCCCCTGAAGCTTTCTTT
CASSQGMVAPEAFF
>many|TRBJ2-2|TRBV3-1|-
TGTGCCAGCAGCCAAGGCTCGGGACACTACACCGGGGAGCTGTTTTTT
CASSQGSGHYTGELFF
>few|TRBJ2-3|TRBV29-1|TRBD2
TGCAGCGTTGAAGAATTGGCGCGGGAGTCAGATACGCAGTATTTT
CSVEELARESDTQYF
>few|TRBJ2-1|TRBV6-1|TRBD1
TGTGCCAGCAATCAGGGGGCCAATGAGCAGTTCTTC
CASNQGANEQFF
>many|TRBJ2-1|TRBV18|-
TGTGCCAGCTCACCGAACGCGGGGAATGAGCAGTTCTTC
CASSPNAGNEQFF
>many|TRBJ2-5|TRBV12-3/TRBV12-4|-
TGTGCCAGCAGCACCAGGGGCAGGGTCACCAAAGAGACCCAGTACTTC
CASSTRGRVTKETQYF
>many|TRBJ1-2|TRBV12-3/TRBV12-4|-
TGTGCCAGCAGTTCTCACTATGGCTACACCTTC
CASSSHYGYTF
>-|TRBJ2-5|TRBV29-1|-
TGCAGCGTTGATCAGACCCCGTTCGGGCGGAAGACCCAGTACTTC
CSVDQTPFGRKTQYF
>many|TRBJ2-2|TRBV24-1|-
TGTGCCACCAGTGATTTCCTCGGTAGCGGCACCGGGGAGCTGTTTTTT
CATSDFLGSGTGELFF
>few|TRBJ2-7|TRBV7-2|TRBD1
TGTGCCAGCAGTTCGATCGGCCTCCGGGACAGGGACTACGAGCAGTACTTC
CASSSIGLRDRDYEQYF
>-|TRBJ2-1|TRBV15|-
TGTGCCACCAGCCTGGGCACGAGCTCCTACAATGAGCAGTTCTTC
CATSLGTSSYNEQFF
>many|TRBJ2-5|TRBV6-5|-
TGTGCCAGCAGTTACTCGTATCAGAGGGGGGAGACCCAGTACTTC
CASSYSYQRGETQYF
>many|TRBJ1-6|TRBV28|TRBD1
TGTGCCAGCATTCCGGTCACAGGGGATAATTCACCCCTCCACTTT
CASIPVTGDNSPLHF
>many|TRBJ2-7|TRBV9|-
TGTGCCAGCAGCGTAGCTGTGGGGAATTTCAACGAGCAGTACTTC
CASSVAVGNFNEQYF
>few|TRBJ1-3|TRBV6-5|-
TGTGCCAGCAGTTACTCGGTCCGAAGCTCTGGAAACACCATACATTTT
CASSYSVRSSGNTIHF
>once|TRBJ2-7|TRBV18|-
TGTGCCAGCTCACCACCAGACCGCACCTACGAGCAGTACTTC
CASSPPDRTYEQYF
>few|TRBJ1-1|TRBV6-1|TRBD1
TGTGCCAGCAGCGACAGGGTAGGAGCTGAAGCTTTCTTT
CASSDRVGAEAFF
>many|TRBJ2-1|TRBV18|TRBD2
TGTGCCAGCTCACCAAGCACTAGCGGCACAACCTACAATGAGCAGTTCTTC
CASSPSTSGTTYNEQFF
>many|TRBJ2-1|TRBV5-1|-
TGCGCCAGCAGCTTGCAGTTCCATGAGCAGTTCTTC
CASSLQFHEQFF
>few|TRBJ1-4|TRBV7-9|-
TGTGCCAGCAGCGTAAGCCAGTCAGGGAATGAAAAACTGTTTTTT
CASSVSQSGNEKLFF
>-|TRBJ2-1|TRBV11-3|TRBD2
TGTGCCAGCAGCCTACGGACTAGCGGGGGTACGGGTGAGCAGTTCTTC
CASSLRTSGGTGEQFF
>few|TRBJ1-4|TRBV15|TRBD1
TGTGCCACCAGCAGGGACAGGGGTTCTAATGAAAAACTGTTTTTT
CATSRDRGSNEKLFF
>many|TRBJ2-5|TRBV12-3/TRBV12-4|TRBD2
TGTGCCAGCAGTCTCCGGACTAGCGGGAGATCCCCAGAGACCCAGTACTTC
CASSLRTSGRSPETQYF
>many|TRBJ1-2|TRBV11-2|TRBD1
TGTGCCAGCAGCTTAGTCTTCTCAGGGGGCGGTAACTATGGCTACACCTTC
CASSLVFSGGGNYGYTF
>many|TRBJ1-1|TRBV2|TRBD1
TGTGCCAGCGACGGGGACAGAGACCAAGCTTTCTTT
CASDGDRDQAFF
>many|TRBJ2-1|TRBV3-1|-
TGTGCCAGCAGCCAAGATCAAGGCAATGAGCAGTTCTTC
CASSQDQGNEQFF
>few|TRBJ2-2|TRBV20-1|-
TGCAGTGCTAGAGAATCCTGGGAGAGGACCGGGGAGCTGTTTTTT
CSARESWERTGELFF
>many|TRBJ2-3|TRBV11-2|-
TGTGCCAGCGGCAGGGGATACACAGATACGCAGTATTTT
CASGRGYTDTQYF
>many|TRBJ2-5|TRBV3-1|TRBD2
TGTGCCAGCAGACCCGGACTAGCGGGAGTTGAGACCCAGTACTTC
CASRPGLAGVETQYF
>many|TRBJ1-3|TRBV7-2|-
TGTGCCAGCAGCTTAGCGCTAACCCCTGGAAACACCATATATTTT
CASSLALTPGNTIYF
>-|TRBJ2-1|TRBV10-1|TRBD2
TGCGCCAGCAGTGAGTCTCGCGGGAGGGCCCACAATGAGCAGTTCTTC
CASSESRGRAHNEQFF
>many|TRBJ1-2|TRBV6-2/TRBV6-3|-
TGTGCCAGCAGTTACTCGATTCGGAAGACAGCTAACTATGGCTACACCTTC
CASSYSIRKTANYGYTF